The clone carrying this TCR beta chain was detected a few times. What it binds is not known. This CDR3 has 16 amino acids. Trimming removed 5 bases from V and 4 bases from J; junction bases left unmatched: 8. Germline V gives CDR1 SGHTA, CDR2 FQGNSA. PCR primers comprised 60 Vbeta and 13 Jbeta primers. Profiling relied on immunoSEQ multiplex PCR, and the TCRdb table lists in-frame clones only, not all of them. The table has tens of thousands of clones, 65% to 85% seen once. These data are taken from a study of cytomegalovirus exposure and HLA in healthy donors. Overall study: Drawn from HLA-typed donors, about 85 million unique TCRs were held in an early data release.

The study, taken as a whole, reports: The later analysis indicated that the majority of CMV-associated TCR beta chains appeared HLA-restricted.

The sample comprised PBMCs. The receptor comes from a woman aged 25 to 39 in good health and CMV-seronegative. V is TRBV7-2 and J is TRBJ2-6; 7 bases are shared with TRBD1. CDR3: CASSPRGTVGANVLTF. The CDR3 DNA reads as TGTGCCAGCAGCCCGAGAGGGACAGTCGGGGCCAACGTCCTGACTTTC.